These 11 T cell receptor beta chains originate from one sample sequenced in a study of CD8+CD57+ T cells in acquired aplastic anemia. All patients picked for sequencing had shown, by flow cytometry, an expansion of CD8+CD57+ cells. The template used for profiling TCR beta VDJ and CDR3 was genomic DNA. TCRdb passed the reads through MiXCR, listing each CDR3 protein once. The sample shows about 220,000 distinct CDR3 sequences, around 45% of them seen only once. The material sequenced was sorted CD4+, CD8+, or CD8+CD57+ T cells (not recorded which) from PBMCs. The receptors here all came from a human donor with aplastic anemia.

This clonotype came up many times. The chain links TRBV14 to TRBJ1-2; TRBD1 matches 7 bases. The trim removed 5 bases at V and 4 bases at J, leaving 4 bases unmatched. The CDR3 is 13 residues long. CDR1 SGHDN and CDR2 FVKESK come from the germline V gene. The CDR3 sequence is CASSSGTAYGYTF. CDR3 nucleotide sequence: TGTGCCAGCAGCAGCGGGACAGCCTATGGCTACACCTTC.

V gene TRBV2 combines with J gene TRBJ2-7; D not resolved. V lost 7 bases to trimming and J lost 6 bases, with 13 bases between them. CDR1 and CDR2 from the germline V gene are SNHLY and FYNNEI. This CDR3 spans 12 amino acids. The CDR3 coding sequence is TGTGCCAGCATAGGTCGTGCTGGCGAGCAGTACTTC. The encoded protein is CASIGRAGEQYF.

At least ten counts were recorded for this clonotype. V gene TRBV9 combines with J gene TRBJ2-3; D ambiguous. Germline V gene data show CDR1 as SGDLS and CDR2 as YYNGEE. The CDR3 contains 14 residues. The germline V and J ends were trimmed by 3 bases and 4 bases, with 12 bases remaining between them. CDR3 protein: CASSDEGVADTQYF. Written as DNA, the CDR3 is TGTGCCAGCAGCGACGAAGGCGTCGCAGATACGCAGTATTTT.

V usage is TRBV29-1 and J usage is TRBJ1-2; D is undetermined. Germline-derived CDR1 and CDR2 are SQVTM and ANQGSEA. V lost 0 bases, J lost 2 bases, and 10 bases lay in between. The CDR3 contains 14 residues. Here the CDR3 reads CSVEDREGNYGYTF. The CDR3 DNA reads TGCAGCGTTGAAGATCGGGAAGGCAACTATGGCTACACCTTC.

This clonotype was picked up many times. V usage is TRBV28 and J usage is TRBJ1-1; D is perhaps TRBD1 (5 bases). CDR1 and CDR2 from the germline V gene are MDHEN and SYDVKM. The CDR3 covers 15 residues. V lost 2 bases and J 0 bases, leaving 10 bases between the germline ends. The CDR3 DNA is TGTGCCAGCAGTTTAGAGAGACAGATGAACACTGAAGCTTTCTTT. Its translation: CASSLERQMNTEAFF.

V and J are TRBV2 and TRBJ2-3; D might be TRBD1 or TRBD2, each matching 5 bases. This CDR3 spans 14 amino acids. Looked up from germline, CDR1 is SNHLY and CDR2 is FYNNEI. V was cut by 0 bases and J by 2 bases, with 6 bases left in between. The CDR3 loop reads CASSEAGVTDTQYF. CDR3 sequence (DNA): TGTGCCAGCAGTGAAGCGGGGGTCACAGATACGCAGTATTTT.

The V call is TRBV30, the J call TRBJ2-7, with D unclear. V lost 3 bases and J lost 2, with 8 bases in between. This CDR3 has 12 residues. Germline V gene lookup returns CDR1 GTSNPN and CDR2 SVGIG (reference sequence). The chain's CDR3 is CAWRASPYEQYF. The CDR3 DNA is TGTGCCTGGAGGGCTTCCCCCTACGAGCAGTACTTC.

This clonotype has a handful of counts. The V gene is TRBV7-2, the J gene TRBJ1-2; tentative D call: TRBD1 (5 bases). In germline, CDR1 is SGHTA, CDR2 FQGNSA. Trimming stripped 5 bases from V and 4 bases from J, with 17 bases between. The length of the CDR3 is 15 residues. The CDR3 nucleotides read TGTGCCAGCAGCCCCCTACAGGAGGGAGGCTATGGCTACACCTTC. Its translation is CASSPLQEGGYGYTF.

This clonotype appeared many times. The V call is TRBV15, the J call TRBJ1-2; no firm D call. The CDR3 has 11 residues. V lost 3 bases and J 4 bases, leaving 3 bases between the germline ends. CDR1 and CDR2 from the germline V gene are LNHNV and YYDKDF (reference sequence). CDR3 in amino acids: CATSSGYGYTF. The CDR3 DNA is TGTGCCACCAGCAGCGGCTATGGCTACACCTTC.

The V call is TRBV5-1, the J call TRBJ2-3, with 10 nucleotides matching TRBD2. This CDR3 has 16 residues. J was trimmed by 0 bases and V by 4 bases; bases with no gene match: 5. From germline, CDR1 is SGHRS and CDR2 YFSETQ. CDR3 sequence: CASSILAGVSTDTQYF. The CDR3, as DNA: TGCGCCAGCAGCATCCTAGCGGGGGTTAGCACAGATACGCAGTATTTT.

V is TRBV15 and J is TRBJ1-1; 8 nucleotides match TRBD1. The CDR3 length is 16 residues. Germline V gene data show CDR1 as LNHNV and CDR2 as YYDKDF (reference sequence). Germline trimming cut 2 bases from V and 6 bases from J; bases unmatched to any gene: 11. CDR3 in amino acids: CATSRNPRTGWSEAFF. Written as DNA, the CDR3 is TGTGCCACCAGCAGAAATCCCAGGACAGGGTGGTCTGAAGCTTTCTTT.